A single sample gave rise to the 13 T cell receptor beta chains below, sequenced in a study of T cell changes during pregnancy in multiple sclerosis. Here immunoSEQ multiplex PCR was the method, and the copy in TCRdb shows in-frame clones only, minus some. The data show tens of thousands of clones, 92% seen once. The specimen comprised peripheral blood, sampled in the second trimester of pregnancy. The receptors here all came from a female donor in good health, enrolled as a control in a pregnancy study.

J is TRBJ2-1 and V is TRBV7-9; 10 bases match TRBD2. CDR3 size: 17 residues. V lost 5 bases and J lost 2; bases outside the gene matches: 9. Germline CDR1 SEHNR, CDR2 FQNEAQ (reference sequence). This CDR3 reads CASSPALAGVTYNEQFF. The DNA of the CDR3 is TGTGCCAGCAGCCCCGCCCTAGCGGGGGTGACCTACAATGAGCAGTTCTTC.

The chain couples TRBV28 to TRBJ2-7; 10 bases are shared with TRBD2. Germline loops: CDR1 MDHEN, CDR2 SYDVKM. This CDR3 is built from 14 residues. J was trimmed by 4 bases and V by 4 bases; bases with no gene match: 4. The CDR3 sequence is CASSSLAGKYEQYF. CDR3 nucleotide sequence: TGTGCCAGCAGTTCACTAGCGGGAAAATACGAGCAGTACTTC.

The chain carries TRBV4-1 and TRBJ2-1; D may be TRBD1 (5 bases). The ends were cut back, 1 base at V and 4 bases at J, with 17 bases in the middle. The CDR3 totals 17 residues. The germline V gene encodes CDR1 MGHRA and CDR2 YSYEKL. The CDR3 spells CASSQGADGAGYNEQFF. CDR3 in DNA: TGCGCCAGCAGCCAAGGGGCCGATGGGGCTGGGTACAATGAGCAGTTCTTC.

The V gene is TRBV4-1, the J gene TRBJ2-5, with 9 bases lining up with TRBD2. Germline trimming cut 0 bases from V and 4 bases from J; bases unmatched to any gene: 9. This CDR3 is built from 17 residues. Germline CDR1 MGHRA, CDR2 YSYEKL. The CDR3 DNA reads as TGCGCCAGCAGCCAAGAAGTAGGCGGGGGGGCCGGAGAGACCCAGTACTTC. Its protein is CASSQEVGGGAGETQYF.

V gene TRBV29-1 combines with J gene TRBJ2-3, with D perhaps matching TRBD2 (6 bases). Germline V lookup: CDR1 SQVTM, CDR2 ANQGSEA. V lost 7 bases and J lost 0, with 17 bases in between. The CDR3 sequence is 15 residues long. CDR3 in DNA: TGCAGCGGGGGCCGGGACTCGCACAGCACAGATACGCAGTATTTT. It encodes CSGGRDSHSTDTQYF.

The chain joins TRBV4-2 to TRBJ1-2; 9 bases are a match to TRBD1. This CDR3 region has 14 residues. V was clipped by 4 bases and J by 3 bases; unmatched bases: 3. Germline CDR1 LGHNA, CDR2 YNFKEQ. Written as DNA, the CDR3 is TGTGCCAGCAGCCTCACAGGGGGCGACTATGGCTACACCTTC. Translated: CASSLTGGDYGYTF.

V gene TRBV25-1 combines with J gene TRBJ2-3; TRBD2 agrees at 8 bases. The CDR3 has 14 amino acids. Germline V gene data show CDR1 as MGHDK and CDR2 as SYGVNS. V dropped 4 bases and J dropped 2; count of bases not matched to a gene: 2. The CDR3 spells CASSVAGPTDTQYF. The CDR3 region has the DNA TGTGCCAGCAGTGTAGCGGGACCCACAGATACGCAGTATTTT. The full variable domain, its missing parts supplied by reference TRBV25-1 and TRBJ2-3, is EADIYQTPRYLVIGTGKKITLECSQTMGHDKMYWYQQDPGMELHLIHYSYGVNSTEKGDLSSESTVSRIRTEHFPLTLESARPSHTSQYLCASSVAGPTDTQYFGPGTRLTVL.

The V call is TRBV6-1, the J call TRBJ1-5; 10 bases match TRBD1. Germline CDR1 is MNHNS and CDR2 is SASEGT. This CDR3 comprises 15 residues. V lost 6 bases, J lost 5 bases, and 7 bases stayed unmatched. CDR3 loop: CASRTGGAGDQPQHF. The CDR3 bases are TGTGCCAGCAGGACAGGGGGCGCAGGGGATCAGCCCCAGCATTTT.

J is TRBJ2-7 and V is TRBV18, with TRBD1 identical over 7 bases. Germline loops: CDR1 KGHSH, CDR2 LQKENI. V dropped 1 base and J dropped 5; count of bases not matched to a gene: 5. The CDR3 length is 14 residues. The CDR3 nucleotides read TGTGCCAGCTCACCACTAAGGGACAGTCACGAGCAGTACTTC. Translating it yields CASSPLRDSHEQYF. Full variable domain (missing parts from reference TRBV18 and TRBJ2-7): NAGVMQNPRHLVRRRGQEARLRCSPMKGHSHVYWYRQLPEEGLKFMVYLQKENIIDESGMPKERFSAEFPKEGPSILRIQQVVRGDSAAYFCASSPLRDSHEQYFGPGTRLTVT.

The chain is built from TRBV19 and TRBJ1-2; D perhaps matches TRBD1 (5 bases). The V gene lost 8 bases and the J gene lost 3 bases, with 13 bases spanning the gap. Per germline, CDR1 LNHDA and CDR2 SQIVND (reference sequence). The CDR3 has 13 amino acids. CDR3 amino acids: CASCTGSYYGYTF. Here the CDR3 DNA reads TGTGCCAGTTGTACAGGTTCTTACTATGGCTACACCTTC.

The CDR3 sequence is CATRPGQGSYGYTF. CDR3 sequence (DNA): TGTGCCACTCGTCCGGGACAGGGGTCCTATGGCTACACCTTC. The chain is built from TRBV10-3 and TRBJ1-2; the match to TRBD1 covers 10 bases. The CDR3 totals 14 residues. The trim removed 10 bases at V and 4 bases at J, leaving 9 bases unmatched. Germline V gene data show CDR1 as ENHRY and CDR2 as SYGVKD.

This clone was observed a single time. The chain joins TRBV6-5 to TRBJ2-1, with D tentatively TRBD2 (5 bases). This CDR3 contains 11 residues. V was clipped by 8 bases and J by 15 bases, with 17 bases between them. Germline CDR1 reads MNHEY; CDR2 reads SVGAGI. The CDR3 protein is CASHNGRRGFF. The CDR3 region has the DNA TGTGCCAGCCACAATGGGAGACGTGGGTTCTTC.

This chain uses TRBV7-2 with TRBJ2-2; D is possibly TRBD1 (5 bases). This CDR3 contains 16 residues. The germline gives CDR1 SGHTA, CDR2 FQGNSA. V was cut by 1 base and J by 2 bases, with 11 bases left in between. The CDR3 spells CASSLGGQANTGELFF. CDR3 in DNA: TGTGCCAGCAGCTTAGGGGGCCAGGCCAACACCGGGGAGCTGTTTTTT.